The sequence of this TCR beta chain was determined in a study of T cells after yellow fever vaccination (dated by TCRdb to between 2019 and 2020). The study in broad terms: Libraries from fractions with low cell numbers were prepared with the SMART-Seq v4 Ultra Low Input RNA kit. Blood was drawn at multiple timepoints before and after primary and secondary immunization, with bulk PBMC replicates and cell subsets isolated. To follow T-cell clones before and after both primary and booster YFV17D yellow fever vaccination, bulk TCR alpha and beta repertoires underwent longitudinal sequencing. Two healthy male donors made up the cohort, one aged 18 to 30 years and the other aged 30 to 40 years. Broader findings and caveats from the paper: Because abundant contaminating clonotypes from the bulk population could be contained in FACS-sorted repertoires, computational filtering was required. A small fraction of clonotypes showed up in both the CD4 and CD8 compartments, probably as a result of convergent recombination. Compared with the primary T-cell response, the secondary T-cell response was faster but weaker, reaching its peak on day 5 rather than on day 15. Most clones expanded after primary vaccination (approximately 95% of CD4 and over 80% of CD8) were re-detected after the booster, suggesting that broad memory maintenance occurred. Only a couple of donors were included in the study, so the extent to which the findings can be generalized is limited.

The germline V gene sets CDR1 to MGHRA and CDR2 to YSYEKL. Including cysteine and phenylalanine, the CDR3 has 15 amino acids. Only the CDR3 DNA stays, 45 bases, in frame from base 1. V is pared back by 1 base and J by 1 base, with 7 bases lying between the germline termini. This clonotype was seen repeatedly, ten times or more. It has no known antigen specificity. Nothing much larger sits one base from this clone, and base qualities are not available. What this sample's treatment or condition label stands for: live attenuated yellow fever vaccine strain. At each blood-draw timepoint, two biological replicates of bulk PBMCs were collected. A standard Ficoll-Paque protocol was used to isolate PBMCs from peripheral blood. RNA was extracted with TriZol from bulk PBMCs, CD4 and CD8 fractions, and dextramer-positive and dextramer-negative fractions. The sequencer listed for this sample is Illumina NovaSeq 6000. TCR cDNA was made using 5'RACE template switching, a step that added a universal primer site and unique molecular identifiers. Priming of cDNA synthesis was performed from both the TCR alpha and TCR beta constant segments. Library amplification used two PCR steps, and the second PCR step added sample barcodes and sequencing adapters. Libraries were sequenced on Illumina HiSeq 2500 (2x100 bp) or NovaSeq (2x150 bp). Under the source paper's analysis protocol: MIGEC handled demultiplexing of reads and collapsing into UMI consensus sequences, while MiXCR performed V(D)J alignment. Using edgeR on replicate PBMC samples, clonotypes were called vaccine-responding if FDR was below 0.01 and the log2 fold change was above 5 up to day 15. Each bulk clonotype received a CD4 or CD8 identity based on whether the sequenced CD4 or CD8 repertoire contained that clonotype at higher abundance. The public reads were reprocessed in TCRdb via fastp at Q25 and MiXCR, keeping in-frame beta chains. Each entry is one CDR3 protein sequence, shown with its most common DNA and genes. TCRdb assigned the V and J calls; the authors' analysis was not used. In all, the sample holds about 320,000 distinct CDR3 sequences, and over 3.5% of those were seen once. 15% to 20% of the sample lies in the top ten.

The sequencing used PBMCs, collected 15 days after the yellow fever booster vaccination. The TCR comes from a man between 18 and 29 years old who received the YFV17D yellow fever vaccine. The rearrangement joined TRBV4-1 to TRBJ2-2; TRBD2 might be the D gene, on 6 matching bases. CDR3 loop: CASSQVSGNTGELFF. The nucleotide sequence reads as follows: TGCGCCAGCAGCCAAGTTAGCGGGAACACCGGGGAGCTGTTTTTT.